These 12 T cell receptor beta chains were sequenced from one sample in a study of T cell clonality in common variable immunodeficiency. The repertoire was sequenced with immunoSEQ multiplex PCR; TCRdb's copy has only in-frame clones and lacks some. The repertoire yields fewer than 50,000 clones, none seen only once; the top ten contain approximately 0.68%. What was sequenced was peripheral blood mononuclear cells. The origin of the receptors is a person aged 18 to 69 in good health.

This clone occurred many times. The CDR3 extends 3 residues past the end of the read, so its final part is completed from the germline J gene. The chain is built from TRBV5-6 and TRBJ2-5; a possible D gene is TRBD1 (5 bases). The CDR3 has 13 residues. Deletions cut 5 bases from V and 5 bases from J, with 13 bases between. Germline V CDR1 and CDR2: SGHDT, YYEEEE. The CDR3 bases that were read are TGTGCCAGCAGTCAGACAGTCGCGGAGACC. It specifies CASSQTVAET. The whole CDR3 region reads CASSQTVAETQYF.

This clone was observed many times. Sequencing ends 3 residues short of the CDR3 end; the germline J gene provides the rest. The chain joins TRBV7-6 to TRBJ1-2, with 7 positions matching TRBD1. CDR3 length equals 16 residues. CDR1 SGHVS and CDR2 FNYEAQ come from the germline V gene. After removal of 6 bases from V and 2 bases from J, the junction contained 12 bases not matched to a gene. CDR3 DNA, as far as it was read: TGTGCCAGCAGTCCTATGCCCAGGGGGTTGAACTATGGC. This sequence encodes CASSPMPRGLNYG. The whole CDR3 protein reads CASSPMPRGLNYGYTF.

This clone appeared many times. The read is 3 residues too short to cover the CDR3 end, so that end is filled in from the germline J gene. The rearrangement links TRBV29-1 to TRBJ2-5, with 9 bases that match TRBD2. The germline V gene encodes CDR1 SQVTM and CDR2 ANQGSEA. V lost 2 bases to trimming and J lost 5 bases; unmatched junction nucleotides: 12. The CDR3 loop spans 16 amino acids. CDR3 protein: CSVEIRGRGGPETQYF. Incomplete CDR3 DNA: TGCAGCGTTGAAATCCGGGGGCGGGGGGGCCCGGAGACC.

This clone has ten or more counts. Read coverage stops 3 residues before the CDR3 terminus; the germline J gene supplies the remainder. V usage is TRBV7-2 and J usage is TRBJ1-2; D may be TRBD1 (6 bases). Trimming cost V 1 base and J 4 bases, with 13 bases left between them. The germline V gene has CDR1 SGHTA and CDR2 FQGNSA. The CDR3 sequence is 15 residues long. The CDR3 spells CASSLGQGQIYGYTF. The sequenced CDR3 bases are TGTGCCAGCAGCTTAGGGCAAGGACAGATCTATGGC.

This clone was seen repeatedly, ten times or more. Incomplete CDR3 DNA: TGTGCCAGCAGAGGGGATGGCGAGTTGTATCAGCCC. Translated: CASRGDGELYQP. The full-length CDR3 reads as CASRGDGELYQPQHF. This chain links TRBV28 with TRBJ1-5; D is possibly TRBD1 (5 bases). The read ends 3 residues early relative to the CDR3; the germline J gene fills the gap. Germline CDR1 and CDR2: MDHEN and SYDVKM. V was clipped by 6 bases and J by 5 bases, with 17 bases between them. This CDR3 spans 15 amino acids.

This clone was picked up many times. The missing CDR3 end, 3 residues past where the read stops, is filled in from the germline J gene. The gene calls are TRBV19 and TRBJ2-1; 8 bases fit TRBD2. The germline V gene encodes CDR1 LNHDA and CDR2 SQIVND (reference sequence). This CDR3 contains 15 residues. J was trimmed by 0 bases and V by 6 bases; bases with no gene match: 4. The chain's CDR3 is CASRETSGSYNEQFF. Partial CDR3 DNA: TGTGCCAGTAGGGAAACTAGCGGCTCCTACAATGAG.

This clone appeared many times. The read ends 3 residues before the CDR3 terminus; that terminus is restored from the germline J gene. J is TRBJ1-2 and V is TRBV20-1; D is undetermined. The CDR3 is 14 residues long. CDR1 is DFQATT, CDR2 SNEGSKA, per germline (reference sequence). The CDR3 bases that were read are TGCAGTGCTATCCTCGCCCTGCGGGGAGGAGGC. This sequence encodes CSAILALRGGG. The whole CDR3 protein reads CSAILALRGGGYTF.

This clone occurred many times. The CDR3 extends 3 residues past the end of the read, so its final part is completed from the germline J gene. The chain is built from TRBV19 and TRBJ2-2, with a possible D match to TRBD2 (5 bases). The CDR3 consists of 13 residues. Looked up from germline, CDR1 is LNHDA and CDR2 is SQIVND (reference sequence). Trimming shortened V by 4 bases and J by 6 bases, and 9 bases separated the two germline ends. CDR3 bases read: TGTGCCAGTAGTACAACTAGGTCCGGGGAG. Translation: CASSTTRSGE. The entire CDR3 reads CASSTTRSGELFF.

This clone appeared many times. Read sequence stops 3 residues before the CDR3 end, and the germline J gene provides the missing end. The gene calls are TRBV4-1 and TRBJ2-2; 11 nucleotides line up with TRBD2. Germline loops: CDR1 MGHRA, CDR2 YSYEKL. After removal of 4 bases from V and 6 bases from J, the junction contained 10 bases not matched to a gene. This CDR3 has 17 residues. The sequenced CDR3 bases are TGCGCCAGCAGCCCCACGATAGCGGGAGGGTTGGCCGGGGAG. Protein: CASSPTIAGGLAGE. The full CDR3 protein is CASSPTIAGGLAGELFF.

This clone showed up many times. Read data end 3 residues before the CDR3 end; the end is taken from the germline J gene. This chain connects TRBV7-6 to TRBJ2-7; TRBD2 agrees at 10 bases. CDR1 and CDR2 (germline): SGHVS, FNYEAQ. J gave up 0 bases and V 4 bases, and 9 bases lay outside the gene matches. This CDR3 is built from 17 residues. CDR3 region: CASSYGLAADSSYEQYF. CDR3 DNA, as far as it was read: TGTGCCAGCAGCTACGGACTAGCGGCAGACAGCTCCTACGAG.

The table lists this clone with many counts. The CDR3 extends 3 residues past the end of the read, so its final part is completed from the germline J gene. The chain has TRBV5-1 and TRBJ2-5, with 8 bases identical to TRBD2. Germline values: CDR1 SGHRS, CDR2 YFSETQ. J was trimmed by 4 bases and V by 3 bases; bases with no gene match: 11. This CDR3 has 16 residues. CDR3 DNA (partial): TGCGCCAGCAGCTCGGGCAGCGGGGGCCAGGTAGAGACC. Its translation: CASSSGSGGQVET. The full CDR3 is CASSSGSGGQVETQYF.

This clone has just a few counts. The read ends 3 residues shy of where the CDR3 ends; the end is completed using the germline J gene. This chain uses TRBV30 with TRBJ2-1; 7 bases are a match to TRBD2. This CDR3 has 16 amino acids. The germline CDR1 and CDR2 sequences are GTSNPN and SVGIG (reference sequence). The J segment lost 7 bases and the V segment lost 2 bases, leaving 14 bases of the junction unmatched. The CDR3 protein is CAWSSRGGRRYNEQFF. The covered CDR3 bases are TGTGCCTGGAGTTCCCGCGGCGGGAGACGTTATAATGAG.